The 18 T cell receptor beta chains reported below all come from one sample, sequenced in a study of T cell responses to AZD1222 COVID-19 vaccine. The repertoire was sequenced with immunoSEQ multiplex PCR; TCRdb's copy has only in-frame clones and lacks some. The table has about 150,000 clones, 88% seen once; the top ten hold over 6%. The sample consisted of peripheral blood, taken after recovery from COVID-19. These receptors all come from an adult who had recovered from COVID-19.

This chain links TRBV27 with TRBJ2-1; tentatively, D is TRBD2 (6 bases). The CDR3 is 18 residues long. CDR1 and CDR2 from the germline V gene are MNHEY and SMNVEV (reference sequence). With 5 bases removed from V and 4 bases from J, the gap between germline ends came to 24 bases. DNA for the CDR3: TGTGCCAGCAGTCCCGGACTATCGGGGGAACGGAGATACAATGAGCAGTTCTTC. Translated, it gives CASSPGLSGERRYNEQFF.

V is TRBV19 and J is TRBJ1-6; D might be TRBD1 (6 bases). CDR1 is LNHDA, CDR2 SQIVND, per germline (reference sequence). The V end was cut by 1 base, the J end by 9 bases, with 25 bases between. The CDR3 length is 19 residues. The CDR3, as DNA: TGTGCCAGTAGTATAGCGGCCCCGGGACACCTAGCAAAGAGTTCACCCCTCCACTTT. It translates to CASSIAAPGHLAKSSPLHF.

The chain carries TRBV12-3 or TRBV12-4 and TRBJ1-2, with unresolved D. The V end was cut by 2 bases, the J end by 4 bases, with 8 bases between. The CDR3 spans 13 residues. CDR3: CASSLTGSYGYTF. The DNA for the CDR3 is TGTGCCAGCAGTTTAACGGGAAGCTATGGCTACACCTTC.

The CDR3: CASSQAVPGNTIYF. CDR3 DNA sequence: TGTGCCAGCAGCCAGGCAGTTCCGGGAAACACCATATATTTT. The V gene is TRBV4-2, the J gene TRBJ1-3; D not certain. Trimming stripped 3 bases from V and 4 bases from J, with 10 bases between. Germline V lookup: CDR1 LGHNA, CDR2 YNFKEQ. The CDR3 sequence is 14 residues long.

This clone was seen a handful of times. V is TRBV28 and J is TRBJ1-5; D might be TRBD1 (5 bases). V was shortened by 3 bases and J by 5 bases, with 11 bases between the two germline ends. CDR3 length equals 14 residues. The germline V gene encodes CDR1 MDHEN and CDR2 SYDVKM. CDR3 DNA: TGTGCCAGCAGTTTGGGGGGTACTCATCAGCCCCAGCATTTT. It encodes CASSLGGTHQPQHF.

CDR3 region: CASSPNAKWAQYF. The DNA of the CDR3 is TGTGCCAGCAGCCCGAATGCCAAATGGGCGCAGTATTTT. The rearrangement joins TRBV7-9 to TRBJ2-3; no firm D call. With 5 bases removed from V and 10 bases from J, the gap between germline ends came to 16 bases. The CDR3 length is 13 residues. Germline CDR1 reads SEHNR; CDR2 reads FQNEAQ (reference sequence).

The CDR3 loop is CASSPTRTGVNYEQYF. The CDR3 region has the DNA TGTGCCAGCAGCCCCACCCGGACAGGGGTAAACTACGAGCAGTACTTC. The chain joins TRBV27 to TRBJ2-7, with 9 positions matching TRBD1. CDR3 size: 16 residues. In germline, CDR1 is MNHEY, CDR2 SMNVEV (reference sequence). The ends lost 6 bases at V and 3 bases at J; junction bases unmatched: 12.

The chain joins TRBV7-2 to TRBJ2-7; 12 bases line up with TRBD1. CDR1 and CDR2 (germline): SGHTA, FQGNSA. The CDR3 sequence is 13 residues long. The ends lost 6 bases at V and 7 bases at J; junction bases unmatched: 4. CDR3 nucleotide sequence: TGTGCCAGCAGGGGACAGGGGGCGGGGGAGCAGTACTTC. This sequence encodes CASRGQGAGEQYF.

V is TRBV7-9 and J is TRBJ2-5; 8 nucleotides match TRBD1. Germline V lookup: CDR1 SEHNR, CDR2 FQNEAQ (reference sequence). CDR3 length: 14 residues. V was clipped by 3 bases and J by 5 bases; unmatched bases: 5. This CDR3 reads CASSFLTGDETQYF. CDR3 sequence (DNA): TGTGCCAGCAGCTTCTTGACAGGGGACGAGACCCAGTACTTC.

The rearrangement links TRBV7-8 to TRBJ1-2; D gene unclear. Looked up from germline, CDR1 is SGHVS and CDR2 is FQNEAQ. V was clipped by 5 bases and J by 4 bases, with 11 bases between them. The CDR3 consists of 13 residues. The DNA of the CDR3 is TGTGCCAGCAGCCCTGACGGAATCTATGGCTACACCTTC. Its protein is CASSPDGIYGYTF. The variable domain in full, completed from reference TRBV7-8 and TRBJ1-2, reads GAGVSQSPRYKVAKRGQDVALRCDPISGHVSLFWYQQALGQGPEFLTYFQNEAQLDKSGLPSDRFFAERPEGSVSTLKIQRTQQEDSAVYLCASSPDGIYGYTFGSGTRLTVV.

The chain links TRBV5-1 to TRBJ2-3; 7 bases map to TRBD1. The germline gives CDR1 SGHRS, CDR2 YFSETQ. Unmatched junction bases numbered 2, after V lost 0 bases and J lost 1 base. The CDR3 sequence is 15 residues long. The CDR3 nucleotides are TGCGCCAGCAGCTTGGAGGGGGCCCGCACAGATACGCAGTATTTT. This sequence encodes CASSLEGARTDTQYF.

V and J are TRBV2 and TRBJ2-3; D may be TRBD2 (5 bases). Germline CDR1 and CDR2: SNHLY and FYNNEI. V lost 6 bases to trimming and J lost 2 bases, with 6 bases between them. The CDR3 is 12 amino acids. The CDR3 DNA follows: TGTGCCAGCAGGGGAGCCACAGATACGCAGTATTTT. Protein product: CASRGATDTQYF.

The chain combines TRBV6-2 or TRBV6-3 with TRBJ2-7; weak D call: TRBD2 (6 bases). The V gene's germline CDR1 is MNHEY and CDR2 SVGEGT. With 4 bases removed from V and 7 bases from J, the gap between germline ends came to 23 bases. The CDR3 loop spans 16 amino acids. The CDR3: CASSSPRGKETREQYF. The CDR3 bases are TGTGCCAGCAGTTCTCCCCGGGGGAAAGAAACTAGAGAGCAGTACTTC.

This clone showed up just once. The rearrangement uses TRBV7-8 and TRBJ1-2, with 7 positions matching TRBD1. The V and J ends lost 3 bases and 4 bases, in that order; junction bases with no gene match: 14. The CDR3 has 17 amino acids. From germline, CDR1 is SGHVS and CDR2 FQNEAQ. The CDR3: CASSLRNRGSLSYGYTF. As DNA, the CDR3 is TGTGCCAGCAGCTTGAGGAACAGGGGATCCCTCAGCTATGGCTACACCTTC. The full variable domain, rest sourced from reference TRBV7-8 and TRBJ1-2, is GAGVSQSPRYKVAKRGQDVALRCDPISGHVSLFWYQQALGQGPEFLTYFQNEAQLDKSGLPSDRFFAERPEGSVSTLKIQRTQQEDSAVYLCASSLRNRGSLSYGYTFGSGTRLTVV.

The genes are TRBV28 and TRBJ1-1; D may be TRBD1 (6 bases). CDR3 size: 15 residues. Germline CDR1 is MDHEN and CDR2 is SYDVKM. The V end lost 5 bases, the J end lost 0 bases, and 13 bases lay between the germline ends. CDR3 DNA: TGTGCCAGCAGTGGCTGGGACACTATGAACACTGAAGCTTTCTTT. Protein: CASSGWDTMNTEAFF.

The J gene is TRBJ1-4, the V gene TRBV4-1; a possible D gene is TRBD1 (5 bases). The germline CDR1 and CDR2 sequences are MGHRA and YSYEKL. The CDR3 extends over 18 amino acids. Trimming took off 1 base at V and 8 bases at J, with 23 bases between the two ends. The CDR3 DNA follows: TGCGCCAGCAGCCAAGTCGCCCGCGTAGGGGCTCAGGACGAAAAACTGTTTTTT. Its protein is CASSQVARVGAQDEKLFF.

This clone was recorded a few times. This chain links TRBV5-1 with TRBJ2-7; 11 positions match TRBD2. The CDR3 runs 17 residues. J gave up 2 bases and V 4 bases, and 11 bases lay outside the gene matches. Germline CDR1 SGHRS, CDR2 YFSETQ. In DNA, the CDR3 is TGCGCCAGCAGCCACTTTGCCGGGACTAGCGGTACCTACGAGCAGTACTTC. Its translation: CASSHFAGTSGTYEQYF.

This clone was counted a few times. This chain connects TRBV6-5 to TRBJ1-2; no reliable D call. CDR1 MNHEY and CDR2 SVGAGI come from the germline V gene. This CDR3 has 13 amino acids. Trimming shortened V by 4 bases and J by 2 bases, and 8 bases separated the two germline ends. CDR3 region: CASSSHPNYGYTF. Here the CDR3 DNA reads TGTGCCAGCAGTTCCCACCCGAACTATGGCTACACCTTC.